This T cell receptor beta chain was sequenced for a study of T cells after posttransplantation cyclophosphamide listed by TCRdb under 2016. Broadly, across the study: T cell repertoire reconstitution was tracked by TRB sequencing after myeloablative bone marrow transplantation in which posttransplantation cyclophosphamide was used as GVHD prophylaxis. Antigen receptor sequencing covered samples from some 36 PTCy-treated patients and some 15 of their related bone marrow donors. Blood from every one of the 30 or so PTCy patients who had 1-year posttransplant specimens underwent TRB sequencing. TRB sequencing was also done on up to about 3 additional blood samples from 2 to 5.2 years after transplant in 3 patients, and on pretransplant blood from a handful of patients. Because TRA and TRB clonality correlated tightly in about 10 samples, later TCR analyses were limited to TRB. Public TRB sequences were queried against a database of over 3,500 sequences associated with responses to pathogens, tumor antigens, self-antigens and alloantigens. The study at large found these results: Across roughly 49 patients, TRB clonality was highly associated with recipient CMV seropositivity and CMV reactivation, and PTCy diversity was similar to diversity in CNI/methotrexate controls. Donor-recipient similarity was low at 1-2 months but rose over the first year, and later blood repertoires were often dominated by donor CD8+ memory clones. The TRB repertoires of T cells infiltrating skin or GI tract showed only limited overlap with the TRB repertoires of T cells in blood.

TRB sequencing was run on genomic DNA with either the immunoSEQ assay at survey resolution or the hsTCRB kit. As for the original processing: The immunoSEQ software was used for initial read processing, and the LymphoSeq R package was used for repertoire analyses. Clonality was computed as 1 minus normalized Shannon entropy; Gini coefficient was also calculated for each TRB dataset. Phenotypes of unsorted samples were inferred by mapping TRB sequences from sorted subsets of the recipient or donor onto unsorted samples of the same recipient. TCRdb took this table from immuneACCESS and kept in-frame rearrangements with V and J called. Such tables lack part of the clones; where checked against another copy, unresolved V genes explain under half of the gap, and the rest is unexplained. That table gives V, J and clone size, and the DNA gave D and trimming. The sample yields about 52,000 clones; about 82% were counted once. The ten largest clonotypes hold approximately 2.8% of the sample.

Compared with germline, V lacks 4 bases and J lacks 5 bases; bases without a gene match: 7. There are 14 amino acids in the CDR3, from cysteine to phenylalanine inclusive. Only CDR3 DNA is held: 42 bases, read in frame from base 1. CDR1 and CDR2 were assigned from the germline V gene as MNHEY and SVGAGI. To note about this clone: The antigen this receptor binds is unknown. No clone much larger than this one lies a single base away; base qualities are absent.

PTCy-treated patients were drawn from a prospective multi-institutional clinical trial. Peripheral blood and bone marrow mononuclear cells were isolated by Ficoll-Hypaque density centrifugation and cryopreserved. Here the chain combines TRBV6-5 and TRBJ2-7; TRBD2 agrees with 8 junctional bases. This sequence originates from a man aged 30 to 39 with a blood cancer, CMV-positive, and with a related stem cell donor. Sequenced material: PBMCs. DNA sequence: TGTGCCAGCAGTTTTTCCGGCGGGAGGAACGAGCAGTACTTC. It translates to CASSFSGGRNEQYF.